These 21 T cell receptor beta chains share one sample of origin, sequenced in a study of preoperative IRX-2 immunotherapy in early breast cancer. Treatment indicated: preoperative locoregional IRX-2 cytokine immunotherapy. Sequencing used immunoSEQ multiplex PCR; TCRdb keeps in-frame clones, though not all of them. The data hold 40,000 to 45,000 clones, with roughly 77% observed a single time. The source was tumor tissue, collected after IRX-2 immunotherapy. The receptor set was obtained from a human donor with breast cancer.

J is TRBJ1-1 and V is TRBV14; D not certain. With 4 bases removed from V and 3 bases from J, the gap between germline ends came to 3 bases. This CDR3 region has 11 residues. Germline values: CDR1 SGHDN, CDR2 FVKESK. The CDR3 here is CASSLDTEAFF. The DNA for the CDR3 is TGTGCCAGCAGCCTGGACACTGAAGCTTTCTTT.

CDR3 in DNA: TGCGCCAGCAGCACCGGACAGGGACCTTGGGAGACCCAGTACTTC. It is translated as CASSTGQGPWETQYF. The chain has TRBV5-1 and TRBJ2-5, with 8 bases matching TRBD1. The V gene's germline CDR1 is SGHRS and CDR2 YFSETQ. Trimming removed 4 bases from V and 5 bases from J; junction bases left unmatched: 10. The length of the CDR3 is 15 residues.

The chain carries TRBV10-2 and TRBJ1-4; a possible D gene is TRBD1 (6 bases). Germline lookup yields CDR1 WSHSY and CDR2 SAAADI. There are 13 residues in the CDR3. The germline V and J ends were trimmed by 5 bases and 10 bases, with 14 bases remaining between them. The DNA of the CDR3 is TGCGCCAGCAGTTATCCAGGGGAGGGAAAACTGTTTTTT. Its translation is CASSYPGEGKLFF.

The rearrangement links TRBV5-1 to TRBJ1-1; possibly TRBD1 for D (6 bases). This CDR3 comprises 14 residues. CDR1 and CDR2 from the germline V gene are SGHRS and YFSETQ. Trimming pared 0 bases from V and 4 bases from J, leaving 10 bases between. The DNA of the CDR3 is TGCGCCAGCAGCTTGGACAGGGTTGGCACTGAAGCTTTCTTT. This sequence encodes CASSLDRVGTEAFF.

The V call is TRBV11-3, the J call TRBJ2-1; 8 bases are shared with TRBD2. The germline V gene has CDR1 SGHNT and CDR2 YENEEA. The CDR3 is 16 amino acids. Unmatched junction bases numbered 13, after V lost 3 bases and J lost 9 bases. CDR3 nucleotide sequence: TGTGCCAGCAGCTTTGGCCCAGCGGGGGTCATGGGTGAGCAGTTCTTC. It codes for CASSFGPAGVMGEQFF.

The gene calls are TRBV11-1 and TRBJ2-2, with a tentative D call TRBD2 (6 bases). The CDR3 runs to 15 residues. Per germline, CDR1 SGHAT and CDR2 FQDESV (reference sequence). V lost 3 bases and J 0 bases, leaving 8 bases between the germline ends. For the CDR3, the DNA is TGTGCCAGCAGCTTGGGGGGACCGAACACCGGGGAGCTGTTTTTT. This sequence encodes CASSLGGPNTGELFF.

This clone was observed once. V usage is TRBV5-1 and J usage is TRBJ2-7; D may be TRBD1 (5 bases). Germline V CDR1 and CDR2: SGHRS, YFSETQ. The germline V and J ends were trimmed by 2 bases and 5 bases, with 14 bases remaining between them. This CDR3 comprises 14 residues. In DNA, the CDR3 is TGCGCCAGCAGCTTTCAGGGTGTCTTGCACGAGCAGTACTTC. Protein sequence: CASSFQGVLHEQYF.

The J gene is TRBJ1-3, the V gene TRBV28; no clear D. Germline loops: CDR1 MDHEN, CDR2 SYDVKM. Trimming pared 2 bases from V and 3 bases from J, leaving 11 bases between. This CDR3 has 15 amino acids. The CDR3 region has the DNA TGTGCCAGCAGTTTACACGGGAACAGTGGAAACACCATATATTTT. It codes for CASSLHGNSGNTIYF. The full variable domain, rest sourced from reference TRBV28 and TRBJ1-3, is DVKVTQSSRYLVKRTGEKVFLECVQDMDHENMFWYRQDPGLGLRLIYFSYDVKMKEKGDIPEGYSVSREKKERFSLILESASTNQTSMYLCASSLHGNSGNTIYFGEGSWLTVV.

The rearrangement links TRBV5-1 to TRBJ1-1; D unclear. Germline V gene data show CDR1 as SGHRS and CDR2 as YFSETQ. CDR3 length: 14 amino acids. Trimming took 0 bases from V and 3 from J, leaving 9 bases between them. CDR3 in DNA: TGCGCCAGCAGCTTGGCCGCCACGGACACTGAAGCTTTCTTT. The encoded protein is CASSLAATDTEAFF.

This clone was seen a single time. The chain carries TRBV7-2 and TRBJ2-7, with D perhaps matching TRBD2 (6 bases). The germline V and J ends were trimmed by 5 bases and 0 bases, with 8 bases remaining between them. The CDR3 spans 13 residues. Germline assignment: CDR1 SGHTA and CDR2 FQGNSA. This CDR3 is CASSMGGSYEQYF. The CDR3 region has the DNA TGTGCCAGCAGCATGGGGGGCTCCTACGAGCAGTACTTC.

The genes are TRBV4-1 and TRBJ2-2; tentative D call: TRBD1 (5 bases). V lost 1 base, J lost 4 bases, and 16 bases lay in between. Germline values: CDR1 MGHRA, CDR2 YSYEKL. The CDR3 runs 17 residues. CDR3 coding DNA: TGCGCCAGCAGCCAAGTGGACATGGGGTTCGGCACCGGGGAGCTGTTTTTT. Amino acid sequence: CASSQVDMGFGTGELFF.

This sequence joins TRBV5-1 and TRBJ2-7, with 8 bases lining up with TRBD2. This CDR3 spans 15 amino acids. Trimming at V came to 7 bases and at J to 4 bases, leaving 13 bases not matched to a gene. Germline CDR1 reads SGHRS; CDR2 reads YFSETQ. CDR3: CASQPLASGRYEQYF. The CDR3 region has the DNA TGCGCCAGCCAACCCCTAGCCAGCGGGAGATACGAGCAGTACTTC. Full variable domain (remainder filled in from reference TRBV5-1 and TRBJ2-7): KAGVTQTPRYLIKTRGQQVTLSCSPISGHRSVSWYQQTPGQGLQFLFEYFSETQRNKGNFPGRFSGRQFSNSRSEMNVSTLELGDSALYLCASQPLASGRYEQYFGPGTRLTVT.

This clone appeared once. The genes are TRBV28 and TRBJ2-3; 9 bases agree with TRBD2. Losses at the gene ends were 5 bases for V and 8 bases for J; bases not matched to a gene: 5. Per germline, CDR1 MDHEN and CDR2 SYDVKM. CDR3 length: 13 amino acids. The CDR3 DNA is TGTGCCAGCAGTCGGGGGACTAGCCGTACGCAGTATTTT. Protein sequence: CASSRGTSRTQYF.

This chain links TRBV19 with TRBJ2-5; 14 nucleotides line up with TRBD2. The CDR3 is made up of 16 amino acids. V was clipped by 3 bases and J by 5 bases; unmatched bases: 5. The germline V gene has CDR1 LNHDA and CDR2 SQIVND (reference sequence). CDR3 amino acids: CASSILGTSGSETQYF. The DNA for the CDR3 is TGTGCCAGTAGTATCTTAGGGACTAGCGGGAGTGAGACCCAGTACTTC.

This rearrangement joins TRBV14 to TRBJ2-3; 7 bases match TRBD2. The CDR3 loop spans 17 amino acids. Germline values: CDR1 SGHDN, CDR2 FVKESK. V shed 5 bases and J 2 bases; nucleotides not matched to a gene: 13. CDR3 DNA: TGTGCCAGCAGCTTCGGAGGGGCGGGAGCCGTCACAGATACGCAGTATTTT. This translates into CASSFGGAGAVTDTQYF.

The chain combines TRBV6-1 with TRBJ1-5; possibly TRBD1 for D (6 bases). V lost 0 bases to trimming and J lost 9 bases, with 12 bases between them. CDR1 is MNHNS, CDR2 SASEGT, per germline. CDR3 length: 14 residues. This CDR3 reads CASSEATGRGPQHF. The CDR3 DNA is TGTGCCAGCAGTGAAGCGACAGGCAGAGGGCCCCAGCATTTT.

This chain uses TRBV11-3 with TRBJ2-7; 7 nucleotides agree with TRBD1. The CDR3 length is 14 residues. Germline trimming cut 3 bases from V and 5 bases from J; bases unmatched to any gene: 7. Germline-derived CDR1 and CDR2 are SGHNT and YENEEA. The CDR3 reads CASSLGDRDHEQYF. CDR3 nucleotide sequence: TGTGCCAGCAGCTTGGGAGACAGGGACCACGAGCAGTACTTC.

The chain carries TRBV5-1 and TRBJ2-2, with 7 nucleotides matching TRBD1. This CDR3 region has 15 residues. With 4 bases clipped from V and 2 bases from J, the junction kept 5 bases outside the gene matches. Germline lookup yields CDR1 SGHRS and CDR2 YFSETQ. CDR3 sequence reads: CASSTGQFNTGELFF. The CDR3 DNA follows: TGCGCCAGCAGCACGGGACAGTTTAACACCGGGGAGCTGTTTTTT.

Turning to this clone: An end of the junction does not agree with germline; a read error may underlie this. As DNA, the CDR3 is TGCAGCGTTGCGAGGGCCCCCTTATTTGAAGCTTTTTTT. It is translated as CSVARAPLFEAFF. The rearrangement links TRBV29-1 to TRBJ1-1; the D is unclear. Germline CDR1 SQVTM, CDR2 ANQGSEA. The CDR3 covers 13 residues.

The CDR3 region has the DNA TGCGCCAGCAGTGACCGTAGACAGGGTTTTGGCTACAATGAGCAGTTCTTC. Amino acids: CASSDRRQGFGYNEQFF. The chain has TRBV10-2 and TRBJ2-1; 7 bases match TRBD1. This CDR3 has 17 amino acids. Germline CDR1 is WSHSY and CDR2 is SAAADI. V lost 3 bases, J lost 3 bases, and 11 bases stayed unmatched.

This clone was seen a few times. This sequence joins TRBV11-3 and TRBJ1-4; 7 nucleotides align to TRBD1. J was trimmed by 4 bases and V by 4 bases; bases with no gene match: 6. The CDR3 covers 15 residues. Germline V gene data show CDR1 as SGHNT and CDR2 as YENEEA. CDR3 coding DNA: TGTGCCAGCAGCTCACCCGGACAGGTTAATGAAAAACTGTTTTTT. Protein: CASSSPGQVNEKLFF. The complete variable domain, with remaining parts taken from reference TRBV11-3 and TRBJ1-4, reads EAGVVQSPRYKIIEKKQPVAFWCNPISGHNTLYWYLQNLGQGPELLIRYENEEAVDDSQLPKDRFSAERLKGVDSTLKIQPAELGDSAVYLCASSSPGQVNEKLFFGSGTQLSVL.